The clone carrying this T cell receptor beta chain was seen once. These data belong to a study of blood T cell repertoires in COVID-19. The data were produced by immunoSEQ multiplex PCR, yet TCRdb's version contains in-frame clones alone and is incomplete. This table holds about 250,000 clones, approximately 84% found once. The TCR sequence derives from a person aged 65 to 85 with COVID-19, enrolled during active disease. The sequenced sample consisted of peripheral blood.

CDR3: CASSVGESTVVNSPLHF. CDR3 nucleotides: TGTGCCAGCAGCGTCGGAGAATCGACAGTAGTAAATTCACCCCTCCACTTT. This chain links TRBV9 with TRBJ1-6, with D possibly being TRBD1 (5 bases). This CDR3 has 17 residues. With 2 bases removed from V and 7 bases from J, the gap between germline ends came to 19 bases. Germline V gene sequence: CDR1 SGDLS, CDR2 YYNGEE. The full variable domain, its missing parts supplied by reference TRBV9 and TRBJ1-6, is DSGVTQTPKHLITATGQRVTLRCSPRSGDLSVYWYQQSLDQGLQFLIQYYNGEERAKGNILERFSAQQFPDLHSELNLSSLELGDSALYFCASSVGESTVVNSPLHFGNGTRLTVT.